These 30 T cell receptor beta chains originate from one sample sequenced in a study of response to subunit inactivated influenza vaccine. TCRdb re-derived calls from the RT-PCR reads in MiXCR, one entry per CDR3 protein. The sample includes some 600,000 distinct CDR3 sequences, 12% to 15% of them seen just once. Specimen: PBMCs from blood, collected 14 to 15 days before vaccination. These TCRs come from a man between 45 and 60 years old who received an inactivated influenza vaccine.

This clonotype was counted only a few times. An end of the junction differs from the germline gene, which may be a read error. The chain carries TRBV20-1 and TRBJ2-1, with 8 bases lining up with TRBD2. The CDR3 runs 12 residues. From germline, CDR1 is DFQATT and CDR2 SNEGSKA (reference sequence). The CDR3 DNA sequence: TGCAGCGCTAGCGGGTTCTACAATGAGCAGTTCTTC. Translated: CSASGFYNEQFF.

The chain combines TRBV9 with TRBJ2-5; the D gene is possibly TRBD1 (6 bases). Deletions cut 6 bases from V and 5 bases from J, with 17 bases between. The germline gives CDR1 SGDLS, CDR2 YYNGEE. CDR3 length equals 14 residues. The CDR3 is CASNLSQGLETQYF. The CDR3 DNA reads TGTGCCAGCAATCTTTCGCAGGGGCTGGAGACCCAGTACTTC.

The rearrangement joins TRBV12-3 or TRBV12-4 to TRBJ1-5, with D perhaps matching TRBD1 (5 bases). V dropped 1 base and J dropped 5 bases, with 9 bases sitting between them. The CDR3 is made up of 14 amino acids. CDR3 loop: CASSLVGAHQPQHF. CDR3 DNA: TGTGCCAGCAGTTTAGTCGGGGCCCATCAGCCCCAGCATTTT.

The chain uses TRBV12-3 or TRBV12-4 and TRBJ1-2; the match to TRBD1 covers 8 bases. Trimming removed 4 bases from V and 0 bases from J; junction bases left unmatched: 10. The CDR3 has 17 residues. CDR3 sequence: CASSSYLLTGANYGYTF. CDR3 in DNA: TGTGCCAGCAGTTCTTACCTCCTGACAGGGGCTAACTATGGCTACACCTTC.

There are a few counts of this clonotype. This chain uses TRBV7-9 with TRBJ2-7; D perhaps matches TRBD2 (5 bases). Germline V lookup: CDR1 SEHNR, CDR2 FQNEAQ (reference sequence). V was cut by 5 bases and J by 3 bases, with 17 bases left in between. The CDR3 spans 15 residues. The CDR3 protein is CASSQSPGLGYEQYF. In DNA, the CDR3 is TGTGCCAGCAGCCAATCCCCAGGACTTGGCTACGAGCAGTACTTC.

The chain combines TRBV7-8 with TRBJ1-2; D is perhaps TRBD1 (5 bases). The germline CDR1 and CDR2 sequences are SGHVS and FQNEAQ. The V end was cut by 8 bases, the J end by 3 bases, with 13 bases between. The CDR3 sequence is 13 residues long. The CDR3 is CASGVGEHYGYTF. Here the CDR3 DNA reads TGTGCCAGCGGAGTGGGGGAGCACTATGGCTACACCTTC. The full variable domain, with the rest looked up from reference TRBV7-8 and TRBJ1-2, is GAGVSQSPRYKVAKRGQDVALRCDPISGHVSLFWYQQALGQGPEFLTYFQNEAQLDKSGLPSDRFFAERPEGSVSTLKIQRTQQEDSAVYLCASGVGEHYGYTFGSGTRLTVV.

This chain links TRBV5-4 with TRBJ2-6; the D gene is possibly TRBD2 (5 bases). Trimming shortened V by 2 bases and J by 0 bases, and 12 bases separated the two germline ends. The CDR3 length is 17 residues. Germline CDR1 reads SGHNT; CDR2 reads YYREEE (reference sequence). Written as DNA, the CDR3 is TGTGCCAGCAGCTTTGGAGGACTGAACTCTGGGGCCAACGTCCTGACTTTC. Its translation is CASSFGGLNSGANVLTF. Full variable domain (rest looked up from reference TRBV5-4 and TRBJ2-6): ETGVTQSPTHLIKTRGQQVTLRCSSQSGHNTVSWYQQALGQGPQFIFQYYREEENGRGNFPPRFSGLQFPNYSSELNVNALELDDSALYLCASSFGGLNSGANVLTFGAGSRLTVL.

This clonotype was seen only a few times. V gene TRBV28 combines with J gene TRBJ2-1, with 7 nucleotides matching TRBD2. Looked up from germline, CDR1 is MDHEN and CDR2 is SYDVKM. The CDR3 runs 12 residues. With 4 bases clipped from V and 10 bases from J, the junction kept 4 bases outside the gene matches. The CDR3 loop is CASSSRTREQFF. The CDR3 region has the DNA TGTGCCAGCAGTTCCCGGACTAGGGAGCAGTTCTTC.

The rearrangement links TRBV20-1 to TRBJ2-7; TRBD1 might be the D (6 bases). Germline CDR1 is DFQATT and CDR2 is SNEGSKA (reference sequence). Trimming cost V 5 bases and J 1 base, with 18 bases left between them. The CDR3 has 15 residues. DNA of the CDR3: TGCAGTGCTGGCCCTATTGGGGGCCGTTCCTACGAGCAGTACTTC. The encoded protein is CSAGPIGGRSYEQYF.

This clonotype has only a few counts. The genes are TRBV6-2 or TRBV6-3 and TRBJ2-1; D unclear. Germline CDR1 is MNHEY and CDR2 is SVGEGT. Trimming left V 1 base short and J 5 bases short, with 6 bases between. This CDR3 spans 13 amino acids. CDR3 loop: CASSYFRHNEQFF. The CDR3 nucleotides read TGTGCCAGCAGTTACTTCAGACACAATGAGCAGTTCTTC.

V and J are TRBV12-3 or TRBV12-4 and TRBJ2-7, with TRBD2 matching over 11 bases. The CDR3 spans 15 residues. V trimming: 3 bases; J trimming: 3 bases; junction bases outside the gene matches: 4. CDR3 nucleotide sequence: TGTGCCAGCAGTTTCGTAGCGGGGGGGCTCTACGAGCAGTACTTC. This sequence encodes CASSFVAGGLYEQYF.

In its sample, this clonotype was seen a few times. The rearrangement links TRBV4-1 to TRBJ2-1; D gene ambiguous. The CDR3 extends over 14 amino acids. The V end was cut by 1 base, the J end by 7 bases, with 11 bases between. Germline values: CDR1 MGHRA, CDR2 YSYEKL. CDR3 loop: CASSQVHTLNEQFF. The CDR3 region has the DNA TGCGCCAGCAGCCAAGTTCACACCCTAAATGAGCAGTTCTTC.

CDR3 coding DNA: TGTGCCAGCAGTCCTAGGACAGGGGCGGCGGGGGGCTACACCTTC. Its protein product is CASSPRTGAAGGYTF. The rearrangement links TRBV6-1 to TRBJ1-2; TRBD1 matches at 9 bases. This CDR3 contains 15 residues. The ends lost 5 bases at V and 8 bases at J; junction bases unmatched: 12. The germline V gene has CDR1 MNHNS and CDR2 SASEGT.

This clonotype was observed a few times. The genes are TRBV20-1 and TRBJ1-1; 7 bases are shared with TRBD1. Trimming removed 0 bases from V and 2 bases from J; junction bases left unmatched: 6. The CDR3 runs to 15 residues. Germline V gene sequence: CDR1 DFQATT, CDR2 SNEGSKA (reference sequence). The CDR3 reads CSARDLKGANTEAFF. Here the CDR3 DNA reads TGCAGTGCTAGAGATCTTAAGGGGGCTAACACTGAAGCTTTCTTT.

The chain recombines TRBV20-1 with TRBJ2-2; D is unclear. V was shortened by 1 base and J by 1 base, with 10 bases between the two germline ends. The germline CDR1 and CDR2 sequences are DFQATT and SNEGSKA (reference sequence). The CDR3 runs 15 residues. The CDR3 DNA reads TGCAGTGCTAGAGTCGGTCCGAAGAACACCGGGGAGCTGTTTTTT. Amino acid sequence: CSARVGPKNTGELFF.

With regard to this clonotype: Lacking the conserved final phenylalanine or tryptophan, this CDR3 likely reflects a read error. No DNA is shown, since the ends of the CDR3 on it are uncertain; the CDR3 is the one TCRdb lists. V usage is TRBV7-2 and J usage is TRBJ2-7; TRBD1, as called in the table, went unchecked against the DNA. Germline V gene data show CDR1 as SGHTA and CDR2 as FQGNSA. The CDR3 is 12 amino acids in total, end residues counted. This chain's CDR3 is CASSSWGVSPTI.

This sequence joins TRBV6-5 and TRBJ2-7, with 9 bases identical to TRBD1. The CDR3 runs 14 residues. V lost 2 bases to trimming and J lost 6 bases; unmatched junction nucleotides: 5. Germline CDR1 is MNHEY and CDR2 is SVGAGI. The CDR3 DNA follows: TGTGCCAGCAGTTACCCGGGACAGGGTGGCGAGCAGTACTTC. Protein: CASSYPGQGGEQYF.

The chain recombines TRBV7-8 with TRBJ2-1, with D possibly being TRBD1 or TRBD2 (5 bases each). V was trimmed by 5 bases and J by 2 bases, leaving 13 bases between them. This CDR3 contains 15 residues. The germline gives CDR1 SGHVS, CDR2 FQNEAQ. For the CDR3, the DNA is TGTGCCAGCAGCCGGGGACCTGCGACCTACAATGAGCAGTTCTTC. It specifies CASSRGPATYNEQFF. Complete variable domain (other parts from reference TRBV7-8 and TRBJ2-1): GAGVSQSPRYKVAKRGQDVALRCDPISGHVSLFWYQQALGQGPEFLTYFQNEAQLDKSGLPSDRFFAERPEGSVSTLKIQRTQQEDSAVYLCASSRGPATYNEQFFGPGTRLTVL.

This clonotype occurred a few times. CDR3 region: CASSQEKAYEQYF. The CDR3 nucleotides are TGCGCCAGCAGCCAAGAGAAGGCCTACGAGCAGTACTTC. The chain links TRBV4-1 to TRBJ2-7; no firm D call. The ends were cut back, 0 bases at V and 2 bases at J, with 5 bases in the middle. The CDR3 is made up of 13 amino acids. The germline CDR1 and CDR2 sequences are MGHRA and YSYEKL.

This clonotype was seen ten or more times. The genes are TRBV12-3 or TRBV12-4 and TRBJ1-4; 7 nucleotides match TRBD1. With V trimmed by 6 bases and J by 4 bases, 8 bases remained unmatched. The CDR3 runs 15 residues. The CDR3 loop is CASRPTGQNNEKLFF. DNA for the CDR3: TGTGCCAGCAGGCCTACGGGACAGAATAATGAAAAACTGTTTTTT.

This chain links TRBV14 with TRBJ2-6, with no clear D. With 4 bases removed from V and 0 bases from J, the gap between germline ends came to 16 bases. This CDR3 is 18 amino acids long. Germline loops: CDR1 SGHDN, CDR2 FVKESK. This CDR3 reads CASSPSSPRPSGANVLTF. The CDR3 coding sequence is TGTGCCAGCAGCCCGTCCTCACCAAGGCCCTCTGGGGCCAACGTCCTGACTTTC.

This clonotype was seen repeatedly, ten times or more. The V gene is TRBV12-3 or TRBV12-4, the J gene TRBJ2-3; D may match TRBD1 or TRBD2 (5 bases each). Trimming removed 3 bases at V and 5 bases at J, with 9 bases between. This CDR3 is built from 13 residues. CDR3 amino acids: CASSFKRGDTQYF. CDR3 coding DNA: TGTGCCAGCAGTTTTAAGAGGGGAGATACGCAGTATTTT.

The chain is built from TRBV2 and TRBJ2-6; TRBD2 matches 10 bases. Germline V gene lookup returns CDR1 SNHLY and CDR2 FYNNEI. The CDR3 contains 17 residues. Trimming removed 5 bases from V and 3 bases from J; junction bases left unmatched: 7. CDR3 region: CASSSSGRVGGANVLTF. The CDR3 DNA reads TGTGCCAGCAGTTCTAGCGGGAGAGTAGGTGGGGCCAACGTCCTGACTTTC.

The sample holds a few counts of this clonotype. The CDR3 nucleotides read TGTGCCAGCAGCTTACAGGGACGACCGCACAATGAGCAGTTCTTC. As protein: CASSLQGRPHNEQFF. The rearrangement uses TRBV7-3 and TRBJ2-1, with D perhaps being TRBD1 or TRBD2 (5 bases each). Deletions cut 2 bases from V and 5 bases from J, with 13 bases between. This CDR3 has 15 amino acids. Germline CDR1 is SGHTA and CDR2 is FQGTGA.

This clonotype was detected many times. The rearrangement links TRBV12-3 or TRBV12-4 to TRBJ2-6; D remains ambiguous. Trimming removed 6 bases from V and 0 bases from J, with 3 bases in between. The CDR3 runs 13 residues. The CDR3 spells CASRISGANVLTF. In DNA form, the CDR3 reads TGTGCCAGCAGGATCTCTGGGGCCAACGTCCTGACTTTC.

This clonotype was counted once. This chain joins TRBV30 and TRBJ2-1; D unclear. The germline V and J ends were trimmed by 0 bases and 2 bases, with 11 bases remaining between them. The CDR3 length is 15 residues. The germline V gene has CDR1 GTSNPN and CDR2 SVGIG (reference sequence). The CDR3 DNA is TGTGCCTGGAGTGTAGGGCCGACACCCTACAATGAGCAGTTCTTC. Translating gives CAWSVGPTPYNEQFF. The full variable domain, in which reference TRBV30 and TRBJ2-1 provide the parts outside the CDR3, is SQTIHQWPATLVQPVGSPLSLECTVEGTSNPNLYWYRQAAGRGLQLLFYSVGIGQISSEVPQNLSASRPQDRQFILSSKKLLLSDSGFYLCAWSVGPTPYNEQFFGPGTRLTVL.

The V and J genes are TRBV5-1 and TRBJ2-3, with 15 bases fitting TRBD2. The CDR3 totals 18 residues. In germline, CDR1 is SGHRS, CDR2 YFSETQ. Losses at the gene ends were 0 bases for V and 0 bases for J; bases not matched to a gene: 2. CDR3 sequence (DNA): TGCGCCAGCAGCTTGGGGACTAGCGGGGGGGCGAGCACAGATACGCAGTATTTT. The encoded protein is CASSLGTSGGASTDTQYF.

The chain couples TRBV6-2 or TRBV6-3 to TRBJ1-1; tentative D call: TRBD1 (5 bases). The CDR3 has 14 amino acids. Germline-derived CDR1 and CDR2 are MNHEY and SVGEGT. V gave up 0 bases and J gave up 2 bases, with 7 bases separating them. DNA for the CDR3: TGTGCCAGCAGTTACTCCGACAGAAACACTGAAGCTTTCTTT. Encoded protein: CASSYSDRNTEAFF.

The sample holds a few counts of this clonotype. V and J are TRBV20-1 and TRBJ1-1, with 8 bases that match TRBD1. The V segment lost 6 bases and the J segment 1 base; nucleotides outside the gene matches: 7. CDR1 is DFQATT, CDR2 SNEGSKA, per germline (reference sequence). CDR3 length: 14 residues. CDR3 residues: CSARTGSRNTEAFF. CDR3 DNA: TGCAGTGCCCGGACAGGGTCAAGGAACACTGAAGCTTTCTTT.

This clonotype was observed many times. The chain uses TRBV7-8 and TRBJ2-2; 9 bases are a match to TRBD2. Germline CDR1 is SGHVS and CDR2 is FQNEAQ. The CDR3 is 16 residues long. The ends lost 1 base at V and 5 bases at J; junction bases unmatched: 5. The CDR3 DNA reads as TGTGCCAGCAGCTTAGGGAGTAGCGGGAGAACCGGGGAGCTGTTTTTT. Protein sequence: CASSLGSSGRTGELFF.